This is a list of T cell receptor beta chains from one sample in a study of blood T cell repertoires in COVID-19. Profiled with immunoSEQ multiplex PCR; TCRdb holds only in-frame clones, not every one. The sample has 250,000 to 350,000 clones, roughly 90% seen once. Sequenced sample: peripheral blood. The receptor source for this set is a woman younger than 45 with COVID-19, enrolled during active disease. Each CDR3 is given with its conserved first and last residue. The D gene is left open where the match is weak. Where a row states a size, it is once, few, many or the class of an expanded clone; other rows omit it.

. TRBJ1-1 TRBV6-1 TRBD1 TGTGCCAGCAGTGAAGTTGGGGGCAGGGGGACTGAAGCTTTCTTT CASSEVGGRGTEAFF
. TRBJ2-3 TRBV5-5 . TGTGCCAGCAGCCCACGATCAGGGGCAGATACGCAGTATTTT CASSPRSGADTQYF
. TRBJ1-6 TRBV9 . TGTGCCAGCAGCGGGGGGGACCCCGGGATCGGGTCACCCCTCCACTTT CASSGGDPGIGSPLHF
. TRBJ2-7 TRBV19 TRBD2 TGTGCCAGTAGTCCTCGGACTAGCGGGACCTACGAGCAGTACTTC CASSPRTSGTYEQYF
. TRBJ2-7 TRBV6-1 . TGTGCCAGCAGTGAACGACCCCGGGGAAGGGTACGCTACGAGCAGTACTTC CASSERPRGRVRYEQYF
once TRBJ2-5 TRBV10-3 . TGTGCCATCAGTGAACGAAGGGGAGAGACCCAGTACTTC CAISERRGETQYF
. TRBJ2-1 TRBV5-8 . TGTGCCAGCAGCTCCCGGGACACCTGGTTGGAGCAGTTCTTC CASSSRDTWLEQFF
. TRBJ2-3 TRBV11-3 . TGTGCCAGCAGCCAAACAGGGCTGCTCACAGATACGCAGTATTTT CASSQTGLLTDTQYF
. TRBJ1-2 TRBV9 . TGTGCCAGCAGCCCGCAGTCGGGGGGGGCGTATGGCTACACCTTC CASSPQSGGAYGYTF
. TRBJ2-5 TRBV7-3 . TGTGCCAGCAGCCGGGGCCAGGGGGAGACCCAGTACTTC CASSRGQGETQYF
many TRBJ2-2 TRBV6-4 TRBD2 TGTGCCAGCACCCCCGAAGCGGGATCCAGCACCGGGGAGCTGTTTTTT CASTPEAGSSTGELFF
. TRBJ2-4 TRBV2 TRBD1 TGTGCCAGCAGTGAAAGGGGACAGGGGCTGGTCATTCAGTACTTC CASSERGQGLVIQYF
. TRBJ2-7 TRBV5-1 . TGCGCCAGCAGCTTGGGCAGGTCGCACTACGAGCAGTACTTC CASSLGRSHYEQYF
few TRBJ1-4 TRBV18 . TGTGCCAGCTCACGGGGCCTAAATGAAAAACTGTTTTTT CASSRGLNEKLFF
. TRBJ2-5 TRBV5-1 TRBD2 TGCGCCAGCAGCTCTGACGGGAGGAGCCAAGAGACCCAGTACTTC CASSSDGRSQETQYF
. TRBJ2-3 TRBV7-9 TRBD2 TGTGCCAGCAGCCTGGGGACTAGCGGGAGTGGCACAGATACGCAGTATTTT CASSLGTSGSGTDTQYF
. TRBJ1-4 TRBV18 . TGTGCCAGCTCAGCAGGGCTTAATGAAAAACTGTTTTTT CASSAGLNEKLFF
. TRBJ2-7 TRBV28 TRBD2 TGTGCCAGCAGTCGAGCGGGGGTCTACGAGCAGTACTTC CASSRAGVYEQYF
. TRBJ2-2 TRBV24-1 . TGTGCCACCAGTGATTGGGAGGGGGCCGGGGAGCTGTTTTTT CATSDWEGAGELFF
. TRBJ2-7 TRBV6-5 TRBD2 TGTGCCAGCAGTTTAGCGGGAGTCCACGAGCAGTACTTC CASSLAGVHEQYF
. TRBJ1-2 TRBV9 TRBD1 TGTGCCAGCAGCGTAGGGGGCTGGACAGGCAACTATGGCTACACCTTC CASSVGGWTGNYGYTF
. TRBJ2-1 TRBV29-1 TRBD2 TGCAGCGGGGGACTAGCGGGGTACAACAATGAGCAGTTCTTC CSGGLAGYNNEQFF
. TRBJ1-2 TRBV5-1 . TGCGCCAGCAGCCCTGGACAGCCTTCTAACTATGGCTACACCTTC CASSPGQPSNYGYTF
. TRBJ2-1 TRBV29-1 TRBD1 TGCAGCGTCCGTAAGGACAGGGGCAACTACAATGAGCAGTTCTTC CSVRKDRGNYNEQFF
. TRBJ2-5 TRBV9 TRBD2 TGTGCCAGCAGCTCCAGATCCCACCGAGGGGCGGGAGGACCCCAAGAGACCCAGTACTTC CASSSRSHRGAGGPQETQYF
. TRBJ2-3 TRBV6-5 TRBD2 TGTGCCAGCAGCAGAAGCGGGAAGGCGGATACGCAGTATTTT CASSRSGKADTQYF
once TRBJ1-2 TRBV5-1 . TGCGCCAGCAGCTTGGGGCCAAACTATGGCTACACCTTC CASSLGPNYGYTF
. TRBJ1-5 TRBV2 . TGTGCCAGCAGTGAGGAGGGGACTAGCAATCAGCCCCAGCATTTT CASSEEGTSNQPQHF
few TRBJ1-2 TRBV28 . TGTGCCAGCAGTCCCGGTCCCCCCTATGGCTACACCTTC CASSPGPPYGYTF
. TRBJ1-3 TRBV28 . TGTGCCTCCAAGACAGGAAACACCATATATTTT CASKTGNTIYF
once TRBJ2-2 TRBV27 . TGTGCCACCGCGCCGGGGTCCGGGGAGCTGTTTTTT CATAPGSGELFF
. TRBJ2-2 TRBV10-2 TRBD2 TGCGCCGGACAAGCGGGAGGGGTCCCCGGGGAGCTGTTTTTT CAGQAGGVPGELFF
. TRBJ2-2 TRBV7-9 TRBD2 TGTGCCAGCAGCAAACTAGCGGGAGGTGGCACCGGGGAGCTGTTTTTT CASSKLAGGGTGELFF
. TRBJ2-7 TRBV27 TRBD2 TGTGCCAGCAGGAGACTAGCGGGATCTCTCCTCGAAGAGCAGTACTTC CASRRLAGSLLEEQYF
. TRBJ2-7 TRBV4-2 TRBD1 TGTGCCAGCAGCCAAGTCGGGACAGCCTACGAGCAGTACTTC CASSQVGTAYEQYF
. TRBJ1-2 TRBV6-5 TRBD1 TGTGCCAGCGTCCGGAAGGGGGCCTACACCTTC CASVRKGAYTF
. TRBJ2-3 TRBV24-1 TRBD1 TGTGCCACCAGTGAAGGGACAGGGGGCACAGATACGCAGTATTTT CATSEGTGGTDTQYF
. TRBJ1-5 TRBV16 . TGTGCCAGCAGCCTCGGACCTCGGGACAACGATCAGCCCCAGCATTTT CASSLGPRDNDQPQHF
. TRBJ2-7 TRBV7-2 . TGTGCCAGCAGACCCTATTTACAGGGCCACGAGCAGTACTTC CASRPYLQGHEQYF
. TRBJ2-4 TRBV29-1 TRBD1 TGCAGCGTCGGACAGGGGGGAAACATTCAGTACTTC CSVGQGGNIQYF
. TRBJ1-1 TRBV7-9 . TGTGCCAGCAGCTTTCGTACAGGGAACACTGAAGCTTTCTTT CASSFRTGNTEAFF
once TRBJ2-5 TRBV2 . TGTGCCAGCAGTGGAGACAGCCAAGAGACCCAGTACTTC CASSGDSQETQYF
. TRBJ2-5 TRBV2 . TGTGCCAGCAGCCTGGGGGGCCAAGAGACCCAGTACTTC CASSLGGQETQYF
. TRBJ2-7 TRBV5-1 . TGCGCCAGCTCCGCCGGGTCCTACGAGCAGTACTTC CASSAGSYEQYF
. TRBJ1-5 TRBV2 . TGTGCCAGCAGAGCGACAGGCCCCAATCAGCCCCAGCATTTT CASRATGPNQPQHF
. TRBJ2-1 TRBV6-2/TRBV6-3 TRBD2 TGTGCCAGCAGTAGGGGACTAGCGGACCTGTTCTTC CASSRGLADLFF
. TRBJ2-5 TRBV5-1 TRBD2 TGCGCCAGCAGCTCTGGACTAGCGGGAGTAGGGGAGACCCAGTACTTC CASSSGLAGVGETQYF
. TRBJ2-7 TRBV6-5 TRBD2 TGTGCCAGCAAACGGGGACTAGGCCACGAGCAGTACTTC CASKRGLGHEQYF
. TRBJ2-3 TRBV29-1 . TGCAGCGTTGCTTCGATAGAGGTCGGACAGCCTAGCACAGATACGCAGTATTTT CSVASIEVGQPSTDTQYF
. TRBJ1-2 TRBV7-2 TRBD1 TGTGCCAGCAGCGTTACAGGGGCGCCGGGAGGCTACACCTTC CASSVTGAPGGYTF
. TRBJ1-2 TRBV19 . TGTGCCAGTAGTATACCCCGGAGCTATGGCTACACCTTC CASSIPRSYGYTF
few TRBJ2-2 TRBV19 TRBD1 TGTGCCAGTAGAACACACGGGACAGGGGTCACCGGGGAGCTGTTTTTT CASRTHGTGVTGELFF
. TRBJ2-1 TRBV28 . TGTGCCAGCAGTTTGCGGGTAAGCAATGAGCAGTTCTTC CASSLRVSNEQFF
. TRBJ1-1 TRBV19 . TGTGCCAGTGGGATCTTACAGGGTGGGAACACTGAAGCTTTCTTT CASGILQGGNTEAFF